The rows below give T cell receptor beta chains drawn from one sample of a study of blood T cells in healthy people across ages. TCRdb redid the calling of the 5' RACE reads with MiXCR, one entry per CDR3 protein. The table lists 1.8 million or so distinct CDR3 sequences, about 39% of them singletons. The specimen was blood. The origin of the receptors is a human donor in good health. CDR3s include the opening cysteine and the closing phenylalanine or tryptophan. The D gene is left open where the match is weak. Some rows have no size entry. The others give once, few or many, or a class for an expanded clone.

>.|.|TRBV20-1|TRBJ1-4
TGCAGTGGGAGTAAAGGATCCACTAATGAAAAACTGTTTTTT
CSGSKGSTNEKLFF
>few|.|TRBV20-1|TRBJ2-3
TGCAGTGCTAGAGCAAATACGCAGTATTTT
CSARANTQYF
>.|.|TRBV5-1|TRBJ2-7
TGCGCCAGCAGCTTAGGTTTCGGCCAGAACTCCTACGAGCAGTACTTC
CASSLGFGQNSYEQYF
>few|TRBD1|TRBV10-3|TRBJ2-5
TGTGCCATCACCAGGGACAGGGGAGAGACCCAGTACTTC
CAITRDRGETQYF
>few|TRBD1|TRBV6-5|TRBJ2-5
TGTGCCAGCAAAACAGGGGGCTGGGGGGAGACCCAGTACTTC
CASKTGGWGETQYF
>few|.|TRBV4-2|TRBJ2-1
TGTGCCAGCAGCTCGGGAGGGGTCAGGGGGCACAATGAGCAGTTCTTC
CASSSGGVRGHNEQFF
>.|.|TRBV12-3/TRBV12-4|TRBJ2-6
TGTGCCAGCAGTTTTTGGGGGGGCGCGACTGGGGCCAACGTCCTGACTTTC
CASSFWGGATGANVLTF
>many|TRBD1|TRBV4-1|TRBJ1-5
TGCGCCAGCAGCCTAGGGACAGGCCGCAATCAGCCCCAGCATTTT
CASSLGTGRNQPQHF
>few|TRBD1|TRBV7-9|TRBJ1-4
TGTGCCAGCAGCTTCGCCCGAACAGGGGGCGGTGAAAAACTGTTTTTT
CASSFARTGGGEKLFF
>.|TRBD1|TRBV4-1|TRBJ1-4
TGCGCCAGCAGCCAACGGACAGGGGATGAAAAACTGTTTTTT
CASSQRTGDEKLFF
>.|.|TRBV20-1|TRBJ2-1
TGCAGTGCCGAGTCAGTAGATGAGCAGTTCTTC
CSAESVDEQFF
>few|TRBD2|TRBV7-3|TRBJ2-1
TGTGCCAGCAGCTTAACGGGACTAGCGAGCAATGAGCAGTTCTTC
CASSLTGLASNEQFF
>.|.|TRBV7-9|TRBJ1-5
TGTGCCAGCAGCTTAGACACAGTCAATGGGCAGCCCCAGCATTTT
CASSLDTVNGQPQHF
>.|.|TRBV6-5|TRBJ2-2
TGTGCCAGCAGTTACCACCCCGGGACTAACACCGGGGAGCTGTTTTTT
CASSYHPGTNTGELFF
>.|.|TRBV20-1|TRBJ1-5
TGCAGTGCTGATGGGAGGTATAGCAATCAGCCCCAGCATTTT
CSADGRYSNQPQHF
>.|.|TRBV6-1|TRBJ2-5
TGTGCCAGCAGTGTGTTCGGGAGCGGAACCCAAGAGACCCAGTACTTC
CASSVFGSGTQETQYF
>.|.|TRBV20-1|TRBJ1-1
TGCAGTGCTAGAGAGGACATGAACACTGAAGCTTTCTTT
CSAREDMNTEAFF
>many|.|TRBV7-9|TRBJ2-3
TGTGCCAGCAGCCCCCGTGGCATCACAGATACGCAGTATTTT
CASSPRGITDTQYF
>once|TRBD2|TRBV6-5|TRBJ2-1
TGTGCCAGCAGTCCCGGGACTAGCGGGCCTGATGAGCAGTTCTTC
CASSPGTSGPDEQFF
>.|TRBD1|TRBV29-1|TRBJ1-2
TGCAGCGTTGCACGCAGGGGGTATAGCTACACCTTC
CSVARRGYSYTF
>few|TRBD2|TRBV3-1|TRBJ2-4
TGTGCCAGCAGCCTAGGGGGTACTAGCGGAAACATTCAGTACTTC
CASSLGGTSGNIQYF
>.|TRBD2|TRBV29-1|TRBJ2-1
TGCAGCGTCGCCACTAGCGGGGGTAATGAGCAGTTCTTC
CSVATSGGNEQFF
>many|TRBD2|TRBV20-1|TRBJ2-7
TGCAGTGCTAGGGGAGGGGACTTCTACGAGCAGTACTTC
CSARGGDFYEQYF
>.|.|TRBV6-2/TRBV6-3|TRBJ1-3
TGTGCCAGCAGTTACCCCAGATCGGGCTCTGGAAACACCATATATTTT
CASSYPRSGSGNTIYF
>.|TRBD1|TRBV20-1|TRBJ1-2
TGCAGTGCTAGTGGACAGGGAGAATTGGGGGGCTACACCTTC
CSASGQGELGGYTF
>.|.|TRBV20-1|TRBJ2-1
TGCAGTGCTAGAGATCACGCTAGCTCCTACAATGAGCAGTTCTTC
CSARDHASSYNEQFF
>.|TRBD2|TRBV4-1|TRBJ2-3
TGCGCCAGCAGCCAAGTTAATAGCGGGGTATCAGATACGCAGTATTTT
CASSQVNSGVSDTQYF
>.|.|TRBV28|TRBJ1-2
TGTGCCAGCACCCTAAGACAGAACTATGGCTACACCTTC
CASTLRQNYGYTF
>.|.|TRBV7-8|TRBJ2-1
TGTGCCAGCAGCCTCTCCGGGCCCCAACGGAACAATGAGCAGTTCTTC
CASSLSGPQRNNEQFF
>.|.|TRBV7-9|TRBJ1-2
.
CAGSSGHENYGCTF
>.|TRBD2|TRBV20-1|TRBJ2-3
TGCAGTGCAGGGGGAAATAGCGGGGAAAACCCCAACACAGATACGCAGTATTTT
CSAGGNSGENPNTDTQYF
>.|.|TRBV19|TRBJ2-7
TGTGCCAGTAGTACTAGCCTAATATCGGACGAGCAGTACTTC
CASSTSLISDEQYF
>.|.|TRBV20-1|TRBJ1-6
TGCAGTGCTAGAGAGTTACGGGGCCCTAACGGCCCTGGCCACTTT
CSARELRGPNGPGHF
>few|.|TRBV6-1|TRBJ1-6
TGTGCCAGCAGTATACAGGGATCCTATAATTCACCCCTCCACTTT
CASSIQGSYNSPLHF
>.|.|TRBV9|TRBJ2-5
TGTGCCAGCAGCGTAGATATAGCGGTACCACAAGAGACCCAGTACTTC
CASSVDIAVPQETQYF
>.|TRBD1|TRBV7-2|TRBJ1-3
TGTGCCAGCAGCTTACGTGGGTTGGCAGGGGGCTCTGGAAACACCATATATTTT
CASSLRGLAGGSGNTIYF
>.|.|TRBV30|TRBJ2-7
TGTGCCTGGAGTGGACAGCTCTTCTACGAGCAGTACTTC
CAWSGQLFYEQYF